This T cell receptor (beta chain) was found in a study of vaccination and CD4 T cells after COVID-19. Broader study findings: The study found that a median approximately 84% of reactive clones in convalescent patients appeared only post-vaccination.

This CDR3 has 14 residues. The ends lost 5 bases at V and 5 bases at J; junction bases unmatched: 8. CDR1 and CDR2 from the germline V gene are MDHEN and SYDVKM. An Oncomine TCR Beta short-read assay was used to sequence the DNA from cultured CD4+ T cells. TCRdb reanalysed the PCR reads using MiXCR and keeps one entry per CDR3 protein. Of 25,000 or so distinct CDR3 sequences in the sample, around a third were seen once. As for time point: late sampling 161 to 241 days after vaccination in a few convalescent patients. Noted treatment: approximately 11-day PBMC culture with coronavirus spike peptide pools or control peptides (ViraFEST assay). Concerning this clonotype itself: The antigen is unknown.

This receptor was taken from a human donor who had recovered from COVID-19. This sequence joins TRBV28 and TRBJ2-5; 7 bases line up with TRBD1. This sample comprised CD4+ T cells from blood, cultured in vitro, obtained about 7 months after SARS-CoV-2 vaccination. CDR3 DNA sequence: TGTGCCAGCAGTCTACAGGGGCTCCGGGAGACCCAGTACTTC. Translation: CASSLQGLRETQYF.